This T cell receptor beta chain is from a study of early T cells in non-severe SARS-CoV-2 infection (dated by TCRdb to the early 2020s). About the study as a whole: TCR sequencing used bulk RNA from unsorted whole blood, so alpha and beta chains could not be paired.

What the authors observed across the whole study: Matching against VDJdb was skewed toward anti-spike CD8 responses, likely underestimated virus-specific expansions, and missed private and CD4 specificities.

This clonotype was counted a few times. Its antigen remains undetermined. Nothing much larger sits one base from this clone, and base qualities are not available. The library came from 5' RACE. Sequencing used a NextSeq 500. Unique molecular identifiers were attached to individual cDNA molecules in the TCR library protocol so that sequencing error and PCR bias could be corrected. Both TCR alpha and beta chains were sequenced, and tight co-correlation was observed between alpha and beta sequence abundances in each sample. The paper's data handling went like this. Decombinator V4 was used to perform V gene, J gene and CDR3 annotation of TCR sequences. TCRs were defined as expanded if a significant change between any two time points was detected under a Poisson model with p below 0.0001. Abundances of TCRs were expressed as counts per million after normalisation to the total number of TCRs sequenced in each sample. TRAV1-2 paired with TRAJ12, TRAJ20 or TRAJ33 defined MAIT TCRs, while TRAV10 paired with TRAJ18 defined iNKT TCRs. VDJdb, accessed 1 November 2021, was searched for CMV, EBV and SARS-CoV-2 annotated TCRs, with TCRs annotated for multiple antigens excluded. Clones were called with MiXCR by TCRdb after fastp trimmed the public reads at Q25, and only in-frame beta chains were retained. CDR3 protein sequences are deduplicated, and each keeps its most common genes and DNA. For this entry, the V and J calls and clone size follow TCRdb and not the study's own pipeline. The sample records about 81,000 distinct CDR3 sequences, 5.5% to 7.5% of which are singletons. The ten largest clones capture roughly 8% of the sample.

Sequences SGDLS (CDR1) and YYNGEE (CDR2) are obtained from the germline V gene. Including the terminal cysteine and phenylalanine, the CDR3 comprises 13 residues. This entry keeps only the CDR3 DNA: 39 bases, framed from base 1. V is shortened by 0 bases, J by 9 bases, and the region joining them spans 12 bases. A case-control design nested within a healthcare worker cohort in London, UK, was used, with weekly nasopharyngeal swab PCR tests and blood sampling performed. Between 23 and 31 March 2020, the week of the UK lockdown, healthcare workers were enrolled and then followed up weekly for as long as 16 weeks.

The V and J genes are TRBV9 and TRBJ2-5; no D gene call is confident. The source material was whole blood. This TCR was sampled from an adult who was a healthcare worker with PCR-confirmed SARS-CoV-2 infection or an uninfected control (not recorded which). The DNA reads as follows: TGTGCCAGCAGCGTAGAGCTTGCGAGCCCCCAGTACTTC. Its protein reads: CASSVELASPQYF.